This T cell receptor (beta chain) was sequenced during a study of early T cells in non-severe SARS-CoV-2 infection. Study in general: Sequencing was performed on bulk RNA from unsorted whole blood, leaving chains unpaired.

One entry per CDR3 protein, called by TCRdb with MiXCR from the 5' RACE reads. The table has about 22,000 distinct CDR3 sequences, around 3.5% seen once. This clonotype is categorized as medium-sized. Source material: whole blood. This sequence originates from an adult who was a healthcare worker with PCR-confirmed SARS-CoV-2 infection or an uninfected control (not recorded which).

The CDR3 DNA sequence: TGCAGTGCTAGAGATCCCGGACGGAGCAATCAGCCCCAGCATTTT. Translating gives CSARDPGRSNQPQHF. This sequence joins TRBV20-1 and TRBJ1-5; D unclear. The V and J ends lost 0 bases and 1 base respectively, with 10 bases between them. There are 15 residues in the CDR3. Germline V lookup: CDR1 DFQATT, CDR2 SNEGSKA (reference sequence).